The T cell receptor beta chain under discussion was sequenced for a study of a mutant IDH1 vaccine in newly diagnosed glioma. Study information: Radiotherapy alone preceded vaccination by 4-6 weeks; alternatively, vaccination started with temozolomide cycles. It was radiotherapy, temozolomide, or both that patients received previously, with most receiving both. Treated patients were approximately 60% male, about 38% female, mean age about 41 years.

Only in-frame clones appear in the TCRdb table, and some are missing; sequencing was by immunoSEQ multiplex PCR. Here the sample spans about 50,000 clones, around 84% being singletons. Details on this clone: Its target is not known.

Germline CDR1 MNHEY, CDR2 SMNVEV (reference sequence). This CDR3 is built from 15 residues. Trimming cost V 8 bases and J 7 bases; bases outside gene matches: 10. Time point here: week 5, during vaccination. Vaccinated patients received 300 ug of mutant IDH1 20-mer peptide per dose, with topical imiquimod. This receptor was obtained from a woman in her 50s with glioma. The chain couples TRBV27 to TRBJ1-6; 8 bases line up with TRBD1. The input for sequencing was PBMCs, taken from a glioma patient whose treatment included an IDH1 peptide vaccine. The CDR3 loop reads CASCPTGVPNSPLHF. The CDR3 DNA reads as TGTGCCAGCTGCCCGACAGGGGTCCCGAATTCACCCCTCCACTTT.